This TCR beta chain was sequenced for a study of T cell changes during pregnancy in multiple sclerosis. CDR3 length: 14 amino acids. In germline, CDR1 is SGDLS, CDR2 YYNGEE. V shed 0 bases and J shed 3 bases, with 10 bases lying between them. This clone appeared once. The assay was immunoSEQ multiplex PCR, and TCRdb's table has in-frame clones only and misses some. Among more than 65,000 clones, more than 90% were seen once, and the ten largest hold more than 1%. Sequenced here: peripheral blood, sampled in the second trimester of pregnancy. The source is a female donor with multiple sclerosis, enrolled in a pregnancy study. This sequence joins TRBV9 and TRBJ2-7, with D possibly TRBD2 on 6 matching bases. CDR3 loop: CASSVGYGGYEQYF. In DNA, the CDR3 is TGTGCCAGCAGCGTAGGATACGGGGGCTACGAGCAGTACTTC. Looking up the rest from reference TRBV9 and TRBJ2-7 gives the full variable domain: DSGVTQTPKHLITATGQRVTLRCSPRSGDLSVYWYQQSLDQGLQFLIQYYNGEERAKGNILERFSAQQFPDLHSELNLSSLELGDSALYFCASSVGYGGYEQYFGPGTRLTVT.